These 18 T cell receptor beta chains came from one sample sequenced in a study of shared clonotypes between healthy human individuals (dated by TCRdb to the early 2020s). CD8 naive samples were obtained by positive selection for CCR7 among CD45RO-negative cells, yielding a CD45RA+CCR7+ population from which TemRA cells were excluded. Library creation used the immunoSEQ multiplex PCR assay. TCRdb obtained this table from immuneACCESS and retained in-frame rearrangements with V and J assigned. These tables miss some clones; where compared with another copy, unresolved V genes account for less than half of the shortfall, and the remainder is unexplained. The sample includes over 2 million clones, with over 85% observed a single time. Roughly 1% of the sample is in the top ten clones. Material: naive CD8+ T cells sorted from blood. Read against the paper, the sample's cell subset or site label means: CD45RA+CCR7+. Receptor source: a man aged 18 to 35 in good health.

The chain couples TRBV27 to TRBJ1-5, with D maybe TRBD1 (5 bases). The CDR3 runs 17 residues. V was shortened by 5 bases and J by 0 bases, with 17 bases between the two germline ends. CDR1 and CDR2 (germline): MNHEY, SMNVEV (reference sequence). This CDR3 reads CASSPLGGDYSNQPQHF. DNA for the CDR3: TGTGCCAGCAGTCCCCTCGGGGGGGACTATAGCAATCAGCCCCAGCATTTT.

This chain joins TRBV19 and TRBJ2-7; D is possibly TRBD1 (5 bases). CDR1 LNHDA and CDR2 SQIVND come from the germline V gene (reference sequence). The V gene lost 3 bases and the J gene lost 2 bases, with 8 bases spanning the gap. The CDR3 totals 13 residues. The CDR3 here is CASSMTEAYEQYF. DNA for the CDR3: TGTGCCAGTAGTATGACAGAAGCCTACGAGCAGTACTTC.

The V gene is TRBV4-1, the J gene TRBJ2-5; D is unresolved. Germline V gene sequence: CDR1 MGHRA, CDR2 YSYEKL. The V end lost 2 bases, the J end lost 1 base, and 5 bases lay between the germline ends. The CDR3 runs to 13 residues. CDR3 bases: TGCGCCAGCAGCCAAAACCTCCAAGAGACCCAGTACTTC. Encoded protein: CASSQNLQETQYF.

The chain joins TRBV11-2 to TRBJ2-5; TRBD1 is a possible D gene (5 bases). V dropped 2 bases and J dropped 5 bases, with 12 bases sitting between them. CDR1 and CDR2 (germline): SGHAT, FQNNGV. CDR3 length: 14 residues. Here the CDR3 reads CASSLSGLPETQYF. The DNA for the CDR3 is TGTGCCAGCAGCTTATCAGGGCTCCCGGAGACCCAGTACTTC.

The chain links TRBV19 to TRBJ2-5; D may correspond to TRBD1 or TRBD2 (5 bases each). This CDR3 contains 14 residues. In germline, CDR1 is LNHDA, CDR2 SQIVND (reference sequence). The V end was cut by 6 bases, the J end by 5 bases, with 16 bases between. The CDR3 sequence is CASRPNQGRETQYF. Here the CDR3 DNA reads TGTGCCAGTAGACCCAACCAGGGACGGGAGACCCAGTACTTC.

V usage is TRBV27 and J usage is TRBJ1-1; D uncertain. This CDR3 is 13 amino acids long. V was clipped by 0 bases and J by 7 bases, with 9 bases between them. The V gene's germline CDR1 is MNHEY and CDR2 SMNVEV (reference sequence). The CDR3 nucleotides are TGTGCCAGCAGTTTATCCCGGCGAAATGAAGCTTTCTTT. As protein: CASSLSRRNEAFF.

The chain is built from TRBV5-1 and TRBJ2-3, with D possibly matching TRBD2 (5 bases). Germline lookup yields CDR1 SGHRS and CDR2 YFSETQ. Trimming removed 4 bases from V and 2 bases from J, with 11 bases in between. This CDR3 region has 14 residues. DNA for the CDR3: TGCGCCAGCAGCCGTAGCGACACCACAGATACGCAGTATTTT. Its protein is CASSRSDTTDTQYF.

The chain couples TRBV5-3 to TRBJ2-7, with TRBD1 matching 8 bases. TRBV5-3 is treated as an ORF (open reading frame) with a function not yet certain. This CDR3 has 13 residues. V shed 4 bases, J shed 6 bases, and the junction held 6 bases outside the gene matches. DNA of the CDR3: TGTGCCAGAAGCCGACCAGGGGGCACCGAGCAGTACTTC. Encoded protein: CARSRPGGTEQYF.

The CDR3 sequence is CAWSSQRDTQYF. The CDR3 DNA reads TGTGCCTGGAGCAGCCAGAGAGATACGCAGTATTTT. The chain recombines TRBV30 with TRBJ2-3; unclear D gene. The V end was cut by 3 bases, the J end by 5 bases, with 9 bases between. Germline loops: CDR1 GTSNPN, CDR2 SVGIG (reference sequence). There are 12 residues in the CDR3.

The chain recombines TRBV6-6 with TRBJ1-1, with D perhaps matching TRBD1 (5 bases). V was shortened by 8 bases and J by 2 bases, with 12 bases between the two germline ends. Per germline, CDR1 MNHNY and CDR2 SVGAGI (reference sequence). The CDR3 has 13 amino acids. CDR3 nucleotide sequence: TGTGCCAGCCACGGACACCCTAACACTGAAGCTTTCTTT. This encodes CASHGHPNTEAFF.

V gene TRBV27 combines with J gene TRBJ2-7; TRBD2 matches 11 bases. The length of the CDR3 is 14 residues. V lost 0 bases and J lost 7; bases outside the gene matches: 2. Germline-derived CDR1 and CDR2 are MNHEY and SMNVEV (reference sequence). The CDR3 loop is CASSLSSGGAEQYF. Here the CDR3 DNA reads TGTGCCAGCAGTTTATCTAGCGGGGGGGCAGAGCAGTACTTC.

This rearrangement joins TRBV18 to TRBJ1-3; D perhaps matches TRBD1 (5 bases). Germline V gene sequence: CDR1 KGHSH, CDR2 LQKENI. The CDR3 is 18 amino acids. V gave up 1 base and J gave up 2 bases, with 18 bases separating them. The CDR3, as DNA: TGTGCCAGCTCACCACTCCAGGGCGAGAACCTGGCTGGAAACACCATATATTTT. Its protein is CASSPLQGENLAGNTIYF.

The chain links TRBV2 to TRBJ1-6, with 9 bases lining up with TRBD1. CDR1 and CDR2 from the germline V gene are SNHLY and FYNNEI. The CDR3 runs to 14 residues. J gave up 6 bases and V 8 bases, and 5 bases lay outside the gene matches. CDR3 in DNA: TGTGCCAGCGAGGAGGGACAGGGTAATTCACCCCTCCACTTT. Its protein product is CASEEGQGNSPLHF.

V usage is TRBV5-1 and J usage is TRBJ2-5; the D gene is possibly TRBD2 (6 bases). V was cut by 6 bases and J by 0 bases, with 15 bases left in between. The CDR3 covers 15 residues. The germline CDR1 and CDR2 sequences are SGHRS and YFSETQ. The CDR3, as DNA: TGCGCCAGCAAACCCCTAGGAGGGTACCAAGAGACCCAGTACTTC. Protein sequence: CASKPLGGYQETQYF.

J is TRBJ1-1 and V is TRBV4-1; D remains ambiguous. Germline V lookup: CDR1 MGHRA, CDR2 YSYEKL. Trimming took off 1 base at V and 10 bases at J, with 13 bases between the two ends. The CDR3 is 13 residues long. The CDR3 loop reads CASSQVVATTAFF. Written as DNA, the CDR3 is TGCGCCAGCAGCCAAGTAGTAGCGACAACAGCTTTCTTT.

The V and J genes are TRBV7-3 and TRBJ2-2; D is uncertain. V lost 5 bases and J 1 base, leaving 8 bases between the germline ends. Per germline, CDR1 SGHTA and CDR2 FQGTGA. This CDR3 contains 14 residues. CDR3 amino acids: CASSVVGNTGELFF. The CDR3 bases are TGTGCCAGCAGCGTCGTAGGGAACACCGGGGAGCTGTTTTTT.

This chain uses TRBV14 with TRBJ2-7, with TRBD2 identical over 9 bases. Unmatched junction bases numbered 7, after V lost 2 bases and J lost 2 bases. Germline CDR1 reads SGHDN; CDR2 reads FVKESK. This CDR3 is 16 amino acids long. This chain's CDR3 is CASSQSGAGGTYEQYF. The CDR3 DNA reads as TGTGCCAGCAGCCAATCCGGGGCGGGAGGGACCTACGAGCAGTACTTC.

A few counts support this clone. At the DNA level, this CDR3 is encoded by other sequences in the same sample as well. This sequence joins TRBV27 and TRBJ2-7, with D perhaps assigned TRBD1 or TRBD2 (5 bases each). CDR1 and CDR2 from the germline V gene are MNHEY and SMNVEV (reference sequence). The CDR3 is 14 amino acids. The ends were cut back, 3 bases at V and 0 bases at J, with 9 bases in the middle. As DNA, the CDR3 is TGTGCCAGCAGTTTTGCAGGGAGCTCCTACGAGCAGTACTTC. Its translation is CASSFAGSSYEQYF.